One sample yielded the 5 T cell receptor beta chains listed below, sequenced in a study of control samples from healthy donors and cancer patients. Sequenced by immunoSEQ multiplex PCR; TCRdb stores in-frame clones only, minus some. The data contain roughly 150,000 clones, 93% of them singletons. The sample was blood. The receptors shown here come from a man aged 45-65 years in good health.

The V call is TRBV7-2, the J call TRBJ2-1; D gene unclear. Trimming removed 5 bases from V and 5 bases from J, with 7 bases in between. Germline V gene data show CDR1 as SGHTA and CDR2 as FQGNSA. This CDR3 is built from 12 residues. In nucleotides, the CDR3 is TGTGCCAGCAGCCTCCAGGACAATGAGCAGTTCTTC. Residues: CASSLQDNEQFF.

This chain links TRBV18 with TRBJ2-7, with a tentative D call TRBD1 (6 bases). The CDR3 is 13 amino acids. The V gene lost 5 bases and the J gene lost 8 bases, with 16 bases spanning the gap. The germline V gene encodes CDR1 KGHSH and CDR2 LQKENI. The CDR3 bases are TGTGCCAGCTCATCCTCCGGGACATCCAAGCAGTACTTC. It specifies CASSSSGTSKQYF.

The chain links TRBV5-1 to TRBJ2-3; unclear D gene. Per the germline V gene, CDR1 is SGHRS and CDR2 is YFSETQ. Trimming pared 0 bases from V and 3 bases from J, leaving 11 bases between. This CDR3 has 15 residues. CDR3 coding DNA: TGCGCCAGCAGCTTGGCTAATCCCGGTACAGATACGCAGTATTTT. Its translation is CASSLANPGTDTQYF.

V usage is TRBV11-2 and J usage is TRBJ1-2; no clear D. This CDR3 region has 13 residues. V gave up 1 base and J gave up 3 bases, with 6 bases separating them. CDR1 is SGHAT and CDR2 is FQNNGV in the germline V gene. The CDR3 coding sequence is TGTGCCAGCAGCTTAGGGGTTTACTATGGCTACACCTTC. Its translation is CASSLGVYYGYTF.

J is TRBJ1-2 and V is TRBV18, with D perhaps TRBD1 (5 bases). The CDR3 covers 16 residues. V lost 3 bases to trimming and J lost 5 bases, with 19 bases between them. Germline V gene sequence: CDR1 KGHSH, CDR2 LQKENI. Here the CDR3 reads CASSPLLAQGRYGYTF. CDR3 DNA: TGTGCCAGCTCACCCCTTTTGGCGCAGGGACGATATGGCTACACCTTC.